This TCR beta chain was sequenced for a study of blood T cell repertoires in COVID-19. Study as a whole: PBMCs, B-cell-depleted T cells, or T cells provided the cDNA or gDNA that made up the material.

V lost 3 bases and J 3 bases, leaving 11 bases between the germline ends. The CDR3 length is 14 residues. Germline V CDR1 and CDR2: SEHNR, FQNEAQ (reference sequence). The protocol was immunoSEQ multiplex PCR, while the TCRdb copy is restricted to in-frame clones and leaves out a portion. The sample has 130,000 or so clones, 88% seen once. Material for sequencing was peripheral blood. The chain has TRBV7-9 and TRBJ1-2, with D possibly matching TRBD1 (5 bases). The sequence was collected from a human donor with COVID-19, enrolled during active disease. The donor label of this sample is uncertain. The CDR3 DNA follows: TGTGCCAGCAGCTTTAGTACAGGAGACTATGGCTACACCTTC. This codes for CASSFSTGDYGYTF.